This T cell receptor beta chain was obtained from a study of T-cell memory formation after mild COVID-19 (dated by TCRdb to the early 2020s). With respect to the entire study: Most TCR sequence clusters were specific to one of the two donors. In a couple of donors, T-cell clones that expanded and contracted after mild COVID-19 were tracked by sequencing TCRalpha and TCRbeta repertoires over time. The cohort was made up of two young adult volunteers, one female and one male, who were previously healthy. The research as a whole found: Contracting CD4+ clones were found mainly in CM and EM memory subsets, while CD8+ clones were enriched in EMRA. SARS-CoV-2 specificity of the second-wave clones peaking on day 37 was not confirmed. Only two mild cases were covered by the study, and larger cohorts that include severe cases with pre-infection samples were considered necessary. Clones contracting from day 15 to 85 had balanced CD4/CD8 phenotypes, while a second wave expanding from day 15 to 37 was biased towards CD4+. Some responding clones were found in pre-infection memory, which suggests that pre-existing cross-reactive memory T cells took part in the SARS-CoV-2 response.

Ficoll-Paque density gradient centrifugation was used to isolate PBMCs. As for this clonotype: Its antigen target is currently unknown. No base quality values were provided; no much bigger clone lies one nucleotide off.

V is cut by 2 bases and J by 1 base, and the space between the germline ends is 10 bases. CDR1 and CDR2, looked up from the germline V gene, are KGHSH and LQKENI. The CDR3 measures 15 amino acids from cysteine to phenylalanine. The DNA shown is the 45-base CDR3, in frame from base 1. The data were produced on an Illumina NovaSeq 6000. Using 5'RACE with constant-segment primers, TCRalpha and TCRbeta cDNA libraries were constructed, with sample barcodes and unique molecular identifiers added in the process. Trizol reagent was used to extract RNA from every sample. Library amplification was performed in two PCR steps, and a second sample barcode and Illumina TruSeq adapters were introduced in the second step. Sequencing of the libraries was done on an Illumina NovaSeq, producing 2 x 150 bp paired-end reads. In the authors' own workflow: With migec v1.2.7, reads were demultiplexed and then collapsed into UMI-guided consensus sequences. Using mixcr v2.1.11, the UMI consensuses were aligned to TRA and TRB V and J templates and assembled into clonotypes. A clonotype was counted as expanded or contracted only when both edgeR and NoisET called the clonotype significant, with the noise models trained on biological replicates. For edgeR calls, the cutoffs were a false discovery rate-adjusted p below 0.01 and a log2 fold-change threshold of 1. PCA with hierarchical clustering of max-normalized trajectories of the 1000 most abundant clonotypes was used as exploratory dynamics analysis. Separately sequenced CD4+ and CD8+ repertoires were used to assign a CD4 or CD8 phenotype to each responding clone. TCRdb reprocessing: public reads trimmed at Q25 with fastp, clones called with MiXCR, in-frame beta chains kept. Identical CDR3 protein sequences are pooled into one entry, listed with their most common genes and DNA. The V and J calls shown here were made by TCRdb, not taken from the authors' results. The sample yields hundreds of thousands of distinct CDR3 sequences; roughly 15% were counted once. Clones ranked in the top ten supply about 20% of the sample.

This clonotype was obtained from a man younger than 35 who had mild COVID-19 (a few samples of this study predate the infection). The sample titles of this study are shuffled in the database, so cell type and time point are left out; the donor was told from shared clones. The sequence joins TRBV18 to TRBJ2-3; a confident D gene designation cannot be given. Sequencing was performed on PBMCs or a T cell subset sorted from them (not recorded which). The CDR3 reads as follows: CASSPYSVGTDTQYF. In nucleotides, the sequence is TGTGCCAGCTCACCATATTCGGTGGGCACAGATACGCAGTATTTT.